Sequencing of this T cell receptor (beta chain) was carried out in a study of blood T cell repertoires in COVID-19. In the study overall: Material from acute and convalescent COVID-19 was sourced from the United States, Italy and Spain. From T cells, B-cell-depleted T cells, or PBMCs came the material, which was cDNA or gDNA.

In the original workflow: Reference gene primer amplification yielded estimated nucleated cell counts. TCRdb's copy holds only in-frame clones and misses some; the assay was immunoSEQ multiplex PCR. The V and J calls and the clone size are those of that table, but D and trimming were determined from the DNA. The sample lists about 140,000 clones, around 89% seen once, with approximately 11% in the top ten. This receptor was identified in an elderly woman with acute or convalescent COVID-19. Sequencing was performed on peripheral blood.

This CDR3 reads CASSSWAGAKNIQYF. DNA of the CDR3: TGTGCCAGCAGCTCGTGGGCTGGGGCCAAAAACATTCAGTACTTC. V and J are TRBV5-4 and TRBJ2-4, with D uncertain. The V gene lost 3 bases and the J gene lost 1 base, with 11 bases spanning the gap. There are 15 residues in the CDR3. Looked up from germline, CDR1 is SGHNT and CDR2 is YYREEE (reference sequence).